The clone carrying this T cell receptor (beta chain) was detected only once. This sample was taken from a study of blood T cell repertoires in COVID-19. The wider study: From the United States, Italy and Spain came samples of acute and convalescent COVID-19.

The length of the CDR3 is 13 residues. Losses at the gene ends were 3 bases for V and 8 bases for J; bases not matched to a gene: 6. The germline V gene has CDR1 MGHRA and CDR2 YSYEKL. Here immunoSEQ multiplex PCR was the method, and the copy in TCRdb shows in-frame clones only, minus some. The table includes about 110,000 clones, 88% detected once. The source material was peripheral blood. The rearrangement joins TRBV4-1 to TRBJ1-2; TRBD1 matches at 7 bases. The source is a human donor in a cohort sampled during active COVID-19. This CDR3 reads CASSQVDREGYTF. CDR3 DNA: TGCGCCAGCAGCCAGGTTGACAGGGAAGGCTACACCTTC.